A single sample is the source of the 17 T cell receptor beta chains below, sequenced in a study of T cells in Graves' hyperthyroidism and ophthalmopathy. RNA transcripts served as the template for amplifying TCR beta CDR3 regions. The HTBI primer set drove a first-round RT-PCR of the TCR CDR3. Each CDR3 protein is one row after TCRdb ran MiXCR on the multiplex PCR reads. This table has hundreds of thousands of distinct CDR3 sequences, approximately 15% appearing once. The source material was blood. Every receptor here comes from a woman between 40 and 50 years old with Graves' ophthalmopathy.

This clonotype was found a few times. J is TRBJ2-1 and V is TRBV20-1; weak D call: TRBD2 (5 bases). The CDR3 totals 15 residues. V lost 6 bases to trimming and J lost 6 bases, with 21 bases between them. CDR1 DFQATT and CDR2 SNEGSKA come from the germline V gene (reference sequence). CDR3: CSADIALESGNEQFF. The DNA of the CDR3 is TGCAGTGCAGATATAGCGTTGGAGAGTGGCAATGAGCAGTTCTTC.

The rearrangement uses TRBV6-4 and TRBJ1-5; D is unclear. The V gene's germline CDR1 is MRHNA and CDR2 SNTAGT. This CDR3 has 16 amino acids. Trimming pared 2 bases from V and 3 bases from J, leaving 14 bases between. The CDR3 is CASSDTGLKDNQPQHF. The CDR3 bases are TGTGCCAGCAGTGACACGGGGTTGAAAGACAATCAGCCCCAGCATTTT.

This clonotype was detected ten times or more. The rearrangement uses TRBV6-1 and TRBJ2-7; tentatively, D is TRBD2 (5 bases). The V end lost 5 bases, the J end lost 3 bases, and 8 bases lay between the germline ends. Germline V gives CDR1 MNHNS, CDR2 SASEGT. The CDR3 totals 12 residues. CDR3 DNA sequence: TGTGCCAGCAGTTGGAGGTACTACGAGCAGTACTTC. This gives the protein CASSWRYYEQYF.

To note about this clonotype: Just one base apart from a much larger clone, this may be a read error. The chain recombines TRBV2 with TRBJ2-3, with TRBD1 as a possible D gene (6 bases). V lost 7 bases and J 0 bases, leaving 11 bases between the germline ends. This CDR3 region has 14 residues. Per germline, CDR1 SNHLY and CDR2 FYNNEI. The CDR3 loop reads CASMQGLSTDTQYF. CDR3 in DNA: TGTGCCAGCATGCAGGGGCTTAGCACAGATACGCAGTATTTT. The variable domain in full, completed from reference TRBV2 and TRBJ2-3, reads EPEVTQTPSHQVTQMGQEVILRCVPISNHLYFYWYRQILGQKVEFLVSFYNNEISEKSEIFDDQFSVERPDGSNFTLKIRSTKLEDSAMYFCASMQGLSTDTQYFGPGTRLTVL.

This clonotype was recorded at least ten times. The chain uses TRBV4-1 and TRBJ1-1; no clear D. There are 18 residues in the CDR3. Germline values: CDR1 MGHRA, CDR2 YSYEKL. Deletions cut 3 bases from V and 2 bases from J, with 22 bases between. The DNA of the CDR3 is TGCGCCAGCAGCCAGGGGAGGTTAAAGGGCGATCTTAACACTGAAGCTTTCTTT. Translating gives CASSQGRLKGDLNTEAFF.

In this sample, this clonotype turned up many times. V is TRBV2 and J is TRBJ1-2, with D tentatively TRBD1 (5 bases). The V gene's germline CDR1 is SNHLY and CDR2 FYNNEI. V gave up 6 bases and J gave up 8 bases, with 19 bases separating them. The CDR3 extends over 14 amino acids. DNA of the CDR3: TGTGCCAGCAGCCCAAACCGGGACTCCACGGGCTACACCTTC. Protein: CASSPNRDSTGYTF.

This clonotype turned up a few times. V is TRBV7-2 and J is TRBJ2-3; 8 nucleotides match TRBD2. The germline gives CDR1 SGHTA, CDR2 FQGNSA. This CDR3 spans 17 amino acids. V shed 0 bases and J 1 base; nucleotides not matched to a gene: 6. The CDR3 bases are TGTGCCAGCAGCTTAGCGTTATCGGGAGGGGGCACAGATACGCAGTATTTT. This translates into CASSLALSGGGTDTQYF.

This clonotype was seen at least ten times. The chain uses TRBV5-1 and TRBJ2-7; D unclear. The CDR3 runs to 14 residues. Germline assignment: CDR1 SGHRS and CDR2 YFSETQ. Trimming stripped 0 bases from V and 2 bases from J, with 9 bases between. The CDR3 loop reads CASSLATGPYEQYF. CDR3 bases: TGCGCCAGCAGCTTGGCCACCGGACCCTACGAGCAGTACTTC.

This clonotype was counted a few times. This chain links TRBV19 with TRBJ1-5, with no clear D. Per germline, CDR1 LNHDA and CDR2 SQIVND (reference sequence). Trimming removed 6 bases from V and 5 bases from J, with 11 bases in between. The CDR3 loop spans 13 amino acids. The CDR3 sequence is CASSIQRDQPQHF. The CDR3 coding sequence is TGTGCCAGTAGCATTCAGAGGGATCAGCCCCAGCATTTT.

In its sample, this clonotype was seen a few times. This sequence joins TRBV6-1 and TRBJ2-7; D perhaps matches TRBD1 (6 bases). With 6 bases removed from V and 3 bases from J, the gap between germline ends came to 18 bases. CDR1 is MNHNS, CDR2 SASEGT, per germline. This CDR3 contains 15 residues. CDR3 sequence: CASSRGDNGVYEQYF. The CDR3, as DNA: TGTGCCAGCAGCAGAGGGGACAACGGGGTCTACGAGCAGTACTTC.

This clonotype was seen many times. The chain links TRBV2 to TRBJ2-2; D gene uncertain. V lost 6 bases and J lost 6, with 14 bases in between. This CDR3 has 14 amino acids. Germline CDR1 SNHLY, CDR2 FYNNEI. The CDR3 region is CASSRSPPAGELFF. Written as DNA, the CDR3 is TGTGCCAGCAGCCGGTCTCCTCCCGCCGGGGAGCTGTTTTTT.

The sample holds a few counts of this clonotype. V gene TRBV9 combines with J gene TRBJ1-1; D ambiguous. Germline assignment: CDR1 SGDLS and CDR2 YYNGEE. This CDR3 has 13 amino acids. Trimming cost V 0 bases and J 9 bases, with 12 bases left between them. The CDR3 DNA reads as TGTGCCAGCAGCGTAGGTCCCGGAGACCAAGCTTTCTTT. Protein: CASSVGPGDQAFF.

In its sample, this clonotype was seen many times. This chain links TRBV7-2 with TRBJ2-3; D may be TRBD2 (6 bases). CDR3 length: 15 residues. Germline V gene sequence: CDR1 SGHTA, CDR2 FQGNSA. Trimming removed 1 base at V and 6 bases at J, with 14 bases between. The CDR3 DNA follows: TGTGCCAGCAGCTTAGGGACTATAAGGGTGGATACGCAGTATTTT. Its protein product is CASSLGTIRVDTQYF.

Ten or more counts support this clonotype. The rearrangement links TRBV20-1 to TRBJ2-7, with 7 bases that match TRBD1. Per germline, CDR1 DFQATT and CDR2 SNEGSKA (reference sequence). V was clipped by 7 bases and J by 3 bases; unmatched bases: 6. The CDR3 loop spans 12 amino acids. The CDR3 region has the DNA TGCAGTGTTCGGGCAGGGGGCTACGAGCAGTACTTC. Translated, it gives CSVRAGGYEQYF.

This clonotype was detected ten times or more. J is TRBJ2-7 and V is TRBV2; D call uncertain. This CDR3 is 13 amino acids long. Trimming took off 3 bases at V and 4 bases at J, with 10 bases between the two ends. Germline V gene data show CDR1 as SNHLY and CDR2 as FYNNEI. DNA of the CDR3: TGTGCCAGCAGTGAGTATACTGGATACGAGCAGTACTTC. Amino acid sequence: CASSEYTGYEQYF.

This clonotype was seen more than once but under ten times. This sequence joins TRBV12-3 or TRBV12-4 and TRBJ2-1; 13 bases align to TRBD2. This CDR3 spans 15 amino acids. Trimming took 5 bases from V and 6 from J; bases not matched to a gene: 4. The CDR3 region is CASSLRLAGGNEQFF. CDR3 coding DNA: TGTGCCAGCAGTCTTCGACTAGCGGGGGGCAATGAGCAGTTCTTC.

Here the CDR3 reads CASSLRRGGSSYEQYF. CDR3 nucleotide sequence: TGTGCCAGCAGCCTCCGCAGGGGTGGGAGCTCCTACGAGCAGTACTTC. This chain connects TRBV5-8 to TRBJ2-7; D possibly corresponds to TRBD1 (6 bases). The V gene's germline CDR1 is SGHTS and CDR2 YDEGEE. This CDR3 has 16 amino acids. The ends were cut back, 4 bases at V and 0 bases at J, with 17 bases in the middle.